A single sample is the source of the 3 T cell receptor beta chains below, sequenced in a study of T cells in Graves' hyperthyroidism and ophthalmopathy. RNA transcripts provided the source from which TCR beta CDR3 regions were amplified. A first-round RT-PCR of the TCR CDR3 used the HTBI primer set. From the multiplex PCR reads, TCRdb called clonotypes with MiXCR, one entry per CDR3 protein. Among roughly 720,000 distinct CDR3 sequences listed, 15% to 20% were seen once. Sequencing was done on a sample of blood. These receptors all come from a man between 50 and 59 years old with Graves' hyperthyroidism.

This clonotype was recorded at least ten times. V usage is TRBV30 and J usage is TRBJ2-7; 9 nucleotides match TRBD2. The V gene's germline CDR1 is GTSNPN and CDR2 SVGIG (reference sequence). This CDR3 contains 15 residues. J lost 4 bases, V lost 3 bases, and 10 bases had no gene match. The CDR3 DNA follows: TGTGCCTGGAGGGTAGGTGGGACTAGCAGTTACGAGCAGTACTTC. This gives the protein CAWRVGGTSSYEQYF.

This clonotype was observed many times. CDR3 region: CANTAYEQYF. CDR3 nucleotides: TGCGCTAACACGGCGTACGAGCAGTACTTC. V usage is TRBV5-1 and J usage is TRBJ2-7; D is uncertain. The CDR3 loop spans 10 amino acids. The germline CDR1 and CDR2 sequences are SGHRS and YFSETQ.

This clonotype was recorded many times. The V call is TRBV6-2 or TRBV6-3, the J call TRBJ2-2, with D possibly being TRBD2 (6 bases). The V end was cut by 9 bases, the J end by 6 bases, with 14 bases between. Germline CDR1 reads MNHEY; CDR2 reads SVGEGT. CDR3 size: 13 residues. CDR3 residues: CASVWRESGELFF. CDR3 nucleotides: TGTGCCAGTGTGTGGAGGGAGTCCGGGGAGCTGTTTTTT.